This entry is about one TCR beta chain. Its antigen is still unknown. The protocol was immunoSEQ multiplex PCR, while the TCRdb copy is restricted to in-frame clones and leaves out a portion. Here the sample spans 30,000 or so clones, just over 65% being singletons. The data derive from a study of monozygotic twins with cystic fibrosis. Whole-study findings and limits: Median Simpson clonality of approximately 0.0091 suggested naive T cells predominated. Unrelated CF individuals shared fewer identical clonotypes than monozygotic CF twins. Co-twins had the most similar V usage for 13 of 16 pairs, J for 8.

There are 15 residues in the CDR3. V dropped 0 bases and J dropped 1 base, with 9 bases sitting between them. Germline CDR1 and CDR2: SGHTA and FQGNSA. This TCR came from a girl aged 5 to 17 with cystic fibrosis. Sequencing was done on a sample of blood. The V gene is TRBV7-2, the J gene TRBJ1-2; D is possibly TRBD1 (5 bases). CDR3: CASSLAPGGNYGYTF. Written as DNA, the CDR3 is TGTGCCAGCAGCTTAGCGCCTGGGGGTAACTATGGCTACACCTTC.